This T cell receptor (beta chain) was sequenced during a study of T-cell reconstitution after alpha-beta-depleted transplantation in children. Regarding the study as a whole: Several hundred graft clones that had expanded were reportedly the source of alpha-beta T cells about two months after transplant.

This CDR3 comprises 12 residues. Trimming took off 3 bases at V and 0 bases at J, with 2 bases between the two ends. This clonotype showed up just a few times. Its antigen is not known. Unique molecular identifiers were incorporated during preparation of the TCRbeta library. TCRdb reanalysed the PCR reads using MiXCR and keeps one entry per CDR3 protein. This table has hundreds of thousands of distinct CDR3 sequences, around 15% appearing once. The receptor was isolated from a boy under two years old who had a stem cell transplant for Wiskott-Aldrich syndrome, so the T cells may come from the graft donor. The sample here was PBMCs, mostly from graft donor cells, taken 360 days after TCRalphabeta/CD19-depleted stem cell transplant. The chain links TRBV12-3 or TRBV12-4 to TRBJ1-2, with D hard to call. CDR3 DNA: TGTGCCAGCAGTTTGGCTAACTATGGCTACACCTTC. Its protein product is CASSLANYGYTF.